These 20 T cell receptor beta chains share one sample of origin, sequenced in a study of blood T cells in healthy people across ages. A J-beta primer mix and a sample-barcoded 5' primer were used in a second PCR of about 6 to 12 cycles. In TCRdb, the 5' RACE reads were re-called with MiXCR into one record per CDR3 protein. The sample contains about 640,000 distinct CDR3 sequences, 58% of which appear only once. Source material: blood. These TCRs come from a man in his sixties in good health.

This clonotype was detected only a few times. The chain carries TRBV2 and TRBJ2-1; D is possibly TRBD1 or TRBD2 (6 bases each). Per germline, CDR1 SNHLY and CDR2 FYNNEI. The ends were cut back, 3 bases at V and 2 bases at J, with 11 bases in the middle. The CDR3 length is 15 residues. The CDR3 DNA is TGTGCCAGCAGTGAGGAGGGGGGACCCTACAATGAGCAGTTCTTC. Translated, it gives CASSEEGGPYNEQFF.

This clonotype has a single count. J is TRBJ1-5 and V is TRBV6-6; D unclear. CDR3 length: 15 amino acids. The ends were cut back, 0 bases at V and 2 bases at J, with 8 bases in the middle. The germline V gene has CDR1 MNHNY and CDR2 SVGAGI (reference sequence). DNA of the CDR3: TGTGCCAGCAGTTACTCCCAATCTGGCAATCAGCCCCAGCATTTT. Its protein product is CASSYSQSGNQPQHF.

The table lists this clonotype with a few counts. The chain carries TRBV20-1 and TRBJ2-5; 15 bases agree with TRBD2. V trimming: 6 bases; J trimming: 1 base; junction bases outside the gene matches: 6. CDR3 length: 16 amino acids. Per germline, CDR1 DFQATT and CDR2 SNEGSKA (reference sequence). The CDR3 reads CSARTSGGAVQETQYF. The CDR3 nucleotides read TGCAGTGCAAGGACTAGCGGGGGGGCAGTCCAAGAGACCCAGTACTTC.

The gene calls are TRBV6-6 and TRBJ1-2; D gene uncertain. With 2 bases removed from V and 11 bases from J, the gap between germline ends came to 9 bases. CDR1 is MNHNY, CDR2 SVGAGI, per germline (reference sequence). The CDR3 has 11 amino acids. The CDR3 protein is CASSYNEVYTF. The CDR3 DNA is TGTGCCAGCAGTTACAATGAGGTGTACACCTTC.

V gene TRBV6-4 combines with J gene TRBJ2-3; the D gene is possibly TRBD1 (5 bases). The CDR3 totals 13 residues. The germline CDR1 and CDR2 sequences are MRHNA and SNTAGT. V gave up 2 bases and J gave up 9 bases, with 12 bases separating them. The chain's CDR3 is CASSDTLRATQYF. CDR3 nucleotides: TGTGCCAGCAGTGACACCCTCAGGGCCACGCAGTATTTT.

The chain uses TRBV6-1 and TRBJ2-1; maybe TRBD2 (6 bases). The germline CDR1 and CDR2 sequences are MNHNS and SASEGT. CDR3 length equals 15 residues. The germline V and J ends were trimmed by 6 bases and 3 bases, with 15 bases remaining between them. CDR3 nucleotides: TGTGCCAGCAGCGGGACTCTACGGCTCTACAATGAGCAGTTCTTC. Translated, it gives CASSGTLRLYNEQFF.

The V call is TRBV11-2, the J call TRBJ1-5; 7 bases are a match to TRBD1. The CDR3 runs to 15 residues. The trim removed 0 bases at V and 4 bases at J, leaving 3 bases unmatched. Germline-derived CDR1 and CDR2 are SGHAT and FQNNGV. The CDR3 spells CASSLDGQDNQPQHF. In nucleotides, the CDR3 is TGTGCCAGCAGCTTAGATGGACAGGATAATCAGCCCCAGCATTTT.

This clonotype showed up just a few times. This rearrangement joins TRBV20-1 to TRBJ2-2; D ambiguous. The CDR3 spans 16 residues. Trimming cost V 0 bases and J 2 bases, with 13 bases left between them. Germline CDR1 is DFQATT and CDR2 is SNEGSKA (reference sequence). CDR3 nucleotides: TGCAGTGCTAGAGATCGGCTACTTGTTAACACCGGGGAGCTGTTTTTT. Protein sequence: CSARDRLLVNTGELFF.

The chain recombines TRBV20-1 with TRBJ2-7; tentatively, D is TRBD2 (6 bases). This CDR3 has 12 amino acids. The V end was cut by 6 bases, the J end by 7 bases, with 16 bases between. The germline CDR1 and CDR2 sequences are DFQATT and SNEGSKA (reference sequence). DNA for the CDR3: TGCAGTGCAAACTCGGGGACTGGGGAGCAGTACTTC. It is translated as CSANSGTGEQYF.

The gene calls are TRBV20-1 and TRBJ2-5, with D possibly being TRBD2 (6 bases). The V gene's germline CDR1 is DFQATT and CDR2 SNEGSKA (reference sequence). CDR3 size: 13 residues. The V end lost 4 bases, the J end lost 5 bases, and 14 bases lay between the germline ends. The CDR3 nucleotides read TGCAGTGCTATCGAGCGGGCTGGGGAGACCCAGTACTTC. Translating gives CSAIERAGETQYF.

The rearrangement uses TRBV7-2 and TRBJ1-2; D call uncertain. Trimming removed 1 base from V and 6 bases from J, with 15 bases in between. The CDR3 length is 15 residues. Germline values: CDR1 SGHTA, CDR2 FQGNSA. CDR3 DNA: TGTGCCAGCAGCTTAGTGGAAGGGAAGGTAGATGGCTACACCTTC. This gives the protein CASSLVEGKVDGYTF.

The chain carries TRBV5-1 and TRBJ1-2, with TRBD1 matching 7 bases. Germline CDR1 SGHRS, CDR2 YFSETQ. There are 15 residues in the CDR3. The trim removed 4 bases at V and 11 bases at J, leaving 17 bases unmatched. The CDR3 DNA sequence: TGCGCCAGCAGCCCGGAGGCCAGGGGGGGCCTTGGGTACACCTTC. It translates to CASSPEARGGLGYTF.

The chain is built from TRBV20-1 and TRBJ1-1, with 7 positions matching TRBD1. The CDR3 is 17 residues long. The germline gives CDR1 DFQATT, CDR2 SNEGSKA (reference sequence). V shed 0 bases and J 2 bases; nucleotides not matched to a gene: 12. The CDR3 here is CSARDSGAGGSNTEAFF. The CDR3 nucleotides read TGCAGTGCTAGAGATTCCGGGGCAGGGGGGAGTAACACTGAAGCTTTCTTT.

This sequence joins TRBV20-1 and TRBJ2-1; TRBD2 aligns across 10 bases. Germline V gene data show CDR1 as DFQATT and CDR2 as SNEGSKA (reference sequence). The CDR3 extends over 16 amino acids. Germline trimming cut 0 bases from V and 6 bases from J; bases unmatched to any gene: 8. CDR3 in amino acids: CSAREGSGGPSNEQFF. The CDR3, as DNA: TGCAGTGCTAGAGAGGGTAGCGGGGGGCCTAGCAATGAGCAGTTCTTC.

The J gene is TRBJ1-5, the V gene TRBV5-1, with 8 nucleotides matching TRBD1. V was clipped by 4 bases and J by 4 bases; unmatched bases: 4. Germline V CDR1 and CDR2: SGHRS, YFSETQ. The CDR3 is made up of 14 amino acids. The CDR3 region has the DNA TGCGCCAGCAGCATCGGGGACAGGAATCAGCCCCAGCATTTT. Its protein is CASSIGDRNQPQHF. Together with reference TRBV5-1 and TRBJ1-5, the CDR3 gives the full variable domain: KAGVTQTPRYLIKTRGQQVTLSCSPISGHRSVSWYQQTPGQGLQFLFEYFSETQRNKGNFPGRFSGRQFSNSRSEMNVSTLELGDSALYLCASSIGDRNQPQHFGDGTRLSIL.

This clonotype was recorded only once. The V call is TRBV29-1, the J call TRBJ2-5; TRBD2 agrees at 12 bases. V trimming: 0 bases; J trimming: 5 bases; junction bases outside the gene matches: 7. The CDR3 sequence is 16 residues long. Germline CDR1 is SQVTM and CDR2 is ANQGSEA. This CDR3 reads CSVEDRLAGGRETQYF. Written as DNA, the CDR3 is TGCAGCGTTGAAGATCGGCTAGCGGGGGGGCGGGAGACCCAGTACTTC.

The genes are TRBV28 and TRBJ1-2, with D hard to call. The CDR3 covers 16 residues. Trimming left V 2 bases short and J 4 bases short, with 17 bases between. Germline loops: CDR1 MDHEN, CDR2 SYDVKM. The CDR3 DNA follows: TGTGCCAGCAGTTTAGGGTCGCCGGTGTCGGGCTATGGCTACACCTTC. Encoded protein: CASSLGSPVSGYGYTF.

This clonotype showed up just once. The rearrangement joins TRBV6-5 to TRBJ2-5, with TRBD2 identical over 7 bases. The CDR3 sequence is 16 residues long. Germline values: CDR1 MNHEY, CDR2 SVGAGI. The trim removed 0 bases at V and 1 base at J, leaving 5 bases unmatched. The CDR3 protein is CASSYSRPSGQETQYF. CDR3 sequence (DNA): TGTGCCAGCAGTTACTCGAGGCCTAGCGGCCAAGAGACCCAGTACTTC.

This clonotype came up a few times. In nucleotides, the CDR3 is TGCGCCAGCAGCCAAGACAGGGTGACTACAAGCCCCTACGAGCAGTACTTC. Translated, it gives CASSQDRVTTSPYEQYF. The rearrangement uses TRBV4-1 and TRBJ2-7; D assignment may be TRBD1 or TRBD2 (5 bases each). Trimming cost V 0 bases and J 2 bases, with 17 bases left between them. Germline-derived CDR1 and CDR2 are MGHRA and YSYEKL. CDR3 length: 17 residues.

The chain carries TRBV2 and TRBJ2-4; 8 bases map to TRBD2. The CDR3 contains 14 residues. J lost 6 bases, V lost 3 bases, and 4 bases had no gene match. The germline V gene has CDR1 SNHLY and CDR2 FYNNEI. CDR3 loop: CASSDSSGGNIQYF. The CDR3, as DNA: TGTGCCAGCAGTGACTCGAGCGGGGGAAACATTCAGTACTTC.